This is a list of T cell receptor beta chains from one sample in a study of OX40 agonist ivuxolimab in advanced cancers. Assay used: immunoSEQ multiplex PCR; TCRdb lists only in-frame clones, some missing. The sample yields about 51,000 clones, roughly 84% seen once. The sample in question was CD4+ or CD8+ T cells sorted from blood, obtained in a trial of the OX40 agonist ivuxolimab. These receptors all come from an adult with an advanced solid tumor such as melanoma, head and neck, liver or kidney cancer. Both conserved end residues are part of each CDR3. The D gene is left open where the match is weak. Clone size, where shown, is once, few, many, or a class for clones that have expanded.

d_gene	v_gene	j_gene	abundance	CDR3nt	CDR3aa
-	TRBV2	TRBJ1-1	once	TGTGCCAGCAGTGATCTTGAAGCTTTCTTT	CASSDLEAFF
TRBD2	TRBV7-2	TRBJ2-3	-	TGTGCCAGCAGCTTCTTCTCAGCGGGGCGCACAGATACGCAGTATTTT	CASSFFSAGRTDTQYF
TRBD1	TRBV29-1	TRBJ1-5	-	TGCAGCGCCCCCAGGACAGGGGAGGGTCAGCCCCAGCATTTT	CSAPRTGEGQPQHF
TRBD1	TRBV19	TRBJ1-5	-	TGTGCCAGTAGTATAGAGGGACAGGGCTATCAGCCCCAGCATTTT	CASSIEGQGYQPQHF
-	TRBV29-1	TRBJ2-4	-	TGCAGCGTTGAAGTACAGGCAGCCAAAAACATTCAGTACTTC	CSVEVQAAKNIQYF
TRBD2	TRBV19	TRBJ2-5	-	TGTGCCAGTAGTATCCAGCGGGGAGGCGGAGAGACCCAGTACTTC	CASSIQRGGGETQYF
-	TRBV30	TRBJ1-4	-	TGTGCCTGGAGTGTACTCGACACCCCGGGGTCGTTTTTT	CAWSVLDTPGSFF
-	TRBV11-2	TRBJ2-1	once	TGTGCCAGCAGCTCGCCCACGAGGGGGAGGGTCAATGAGCAGTTCTTC	CASSSPTRGRVNEQFF
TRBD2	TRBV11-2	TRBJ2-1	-	TGTGCCAGCAGCTTACCCTTTCGAACTAGCGGGCCCTACAATGAGCAGTTCTTC	CASSLPFRTSGPYNEQFF
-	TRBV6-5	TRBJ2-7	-	TGTGCCAGCAGCCCGGGCTCTTCCTACGAGCAGTACTTC	CASSPGSSYEQYF
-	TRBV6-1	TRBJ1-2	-	TGTGCCAGCAGTGAAGCAGGACTCCATGGCTACACCTTC	CASSEAGLHGYTF
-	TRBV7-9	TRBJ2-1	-	TGTGCCAGCAGCTTAATCAGGGGCAATGAGCAGTTCTTC	CASSLIRGNEQFF
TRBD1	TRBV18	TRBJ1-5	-	TGTGCCAGCTCACGGGGACAGGGGAAGCATCAGCCCCAGCATTTT	CASSRGQGKHQPQHF
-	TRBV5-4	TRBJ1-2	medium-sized	TGTGCCAGCAGCAGGGGGAGCGAACTAATTGGCTACACCTTC	CASSRGSELIGYTF
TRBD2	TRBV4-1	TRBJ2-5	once	TGCGCCAGCAGCCCCCTGGGAGGGGCCTACCAAGAGACCCAGTACTTC	CASSPLGGAYQETQYF
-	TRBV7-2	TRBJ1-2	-	TGTGCCAGCAGGCCCGCGGGGATTAACTATGGCTACACCTTC	CASRPAGINYGYTF
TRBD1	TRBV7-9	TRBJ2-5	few	TGTGCCAGCAGCTTAGGAAGCGGGACAGGGGCTCAAGAGACCCAGTACTTC	CASSLGSGTGAQETQYF
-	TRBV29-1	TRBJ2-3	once	TGCAGCGCACCCGTTCCTCTCGACTCAGATACGCAGTATTTT	CSAPVPLDSDTQYF
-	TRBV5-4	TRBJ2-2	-	TGTGCCAGCAGCTTGGACGGCAACACCGGGGAGCTGTTTTTT	CASSLDGNTGELFF
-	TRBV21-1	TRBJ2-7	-	TGTGCCAGCAGCCAAGGTGGCAGGACGGGGGAGCAGTACTTC	CASSQGGRTGEQYF
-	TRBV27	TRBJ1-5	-	TGTGCCAGCAGTCCTTGGGCCCATAGCAATCAGCCCCAGCATTTT	CASSPWAHSNQPQHF
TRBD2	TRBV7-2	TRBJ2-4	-	TGTGCCAGCAGCTTGAGCGGGGCCCTAGCCAAAAACATTCAGTACTTC	CASSLSGALAKNIQYF
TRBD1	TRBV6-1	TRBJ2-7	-	TGTGCCAGCAGTTTATCCCCGGACAGGGGCTACGAGCAGTACTTC	CASSLSPDRGYEQYF
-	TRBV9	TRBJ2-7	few	TGTGCCAGCAGCGCGACCCCTTTCGGGACCTACGAGCAGTACTTC	CASSATPFGTYEQYF
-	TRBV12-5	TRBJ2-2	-	TGTGCTAGTGGTCCTACAACGAACACCGGGGAGCTGTTTTTT	CASGPTTNTGELFF
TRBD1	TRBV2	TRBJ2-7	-	TGTGCCAGCAGAATCACAGGGGGCGAGCAGTACTTC	CASRITGGEQYF
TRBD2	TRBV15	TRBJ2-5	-	TGTGCCACCAGCAGAGATAGTTGGCCTAGCGGGGCCCAAGAGACCCAGTACTTC	CATSRDSWPSGAQETQYF
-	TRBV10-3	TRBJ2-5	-	TGTGCCATCAGTGAACCTCAAGAGACCCAGTACTTC	CAISEPQETQYF
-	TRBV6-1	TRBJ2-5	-	TGTGCCAGCAGCCTCGGCCGCTTCGAGACCCAGTACTTC	CASSLGRFETQYF
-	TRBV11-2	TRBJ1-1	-	TGTGCCAGCAGCTTGGCCCAGGGTTCGTTCACTGAAGCTTTCTTT	CASSLAQGSFTEAFF
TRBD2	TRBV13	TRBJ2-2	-	TGTGCCAGCAGCCCACGGACCCGGACGGGGGGTGGGACCGGGGAGCTGTTTTTT	CASSPRTRTGGGTGELFF
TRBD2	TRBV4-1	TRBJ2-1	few	TGCGCCAGCAGCCAACTGCCCGGGACTAGGAGCTACAATGAGCAGTTCTTC	CASSQLPGTRSYNEQFF
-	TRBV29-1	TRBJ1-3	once	TGCAGCGTCCGCGAGGGTGGAAACACCATATATTTT	CSVREGGNTIYF
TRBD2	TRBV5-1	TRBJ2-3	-	TGCGCCAGCAGCGACGGACTAGCGGGAGTAGATACGCAGTATTTT	CASSDGLAGVDTQYF
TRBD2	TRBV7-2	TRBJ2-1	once	TGTGCCAGCAGCTTTGGCGGGGGGGCCGGTAATGAGCAGTTCTTC	CASSFGGGAGNEQFF
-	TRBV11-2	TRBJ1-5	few	TGTGCCAGCAGCACGGGTCAGCCCCAGCATTTT	CASSTGQPQHF
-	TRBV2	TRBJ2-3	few	TGTGCCAGCAGTGAATGGGACAACACAGATACGCAGTATTTT	CASSEWDNTDTQYF
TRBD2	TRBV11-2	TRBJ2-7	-	TGTGCCAGCAGCTCCAGCGGGGCGGGGTACGAGCAGTACTTC	CASSSSGAGYEQYF
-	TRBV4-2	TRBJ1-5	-	TGTGCCAGCAGCCAAGACGGGAATCAGCCCCAGCATTTT	CASSQDGNQPQHF